The rows below give T cell receptor beta chains drawn from one sample of a study of cytomegalovirus exposure and HLA in healthy donors. Sequencing used immunoSEQ multiplex PCR; TCRdb keeps in-frame clones, though not all of them. The sample gives 200,000 to 250,000 clones, roughly 84% of which show up once; approximately 2% is in the top ten. The source material was PBMCs. The receptors originated from a woman under 30 in good health and CMV-seropositive. CDR3s include the opening cysteine and the closing phenylalanine or tryptophan. Fields, in order: CDR3 protein, CDR3 DNA, D gene, V gene, J gene, CDR3 length, clone size. D genes are given only for firm matches. Some rows have no size entry. The others give once, few or many, or a class for an expanded clone.

CDR3: CASSGTRDRIMNTEAFF
DNA: TGTGCCAGCAGCGGGACCCGGGACAGAATAATGAACACTGAAGCTTTCTTT
D: TRBD1
V: TRBV2
J: TRBJ1-1
length: 17
size: -

CDR3: CASSLRGGMDYGYTF
DNA: TGTGCCAGCAGTTTACGGGGGGGTATGGACTATGGCTACACCTTC
D: -
V: TRBV27
J: TRBJ1-2
length: 15
size: -

CDR3: CASSLGPGLAGLETQYF
DNA: TGTGCCAGCAGCTTAGGTCCCGGCCTAGCGGGATTAGAGACCCAGTACTTC
D: TRBD2
V: TRBV7-2
J: TRBJ2-5
length: 17
size: -

CDR3: CASSTDNYNEQFF
DNA: TGCGCCAGCAGCACCGACAATTACAATGAGCAGTTCTTC
D: -
V: TRBV5-1
J: TRBJ2-1
length: 13
size: once

CDR3: CATSRARSSYNEQFF
DNA: TGTGCCACCAGCAGAGCTAGGAGCTCCTACAATGAGCAGTTCTTC
D: -
V: TRBV15
J: TRBJ2-1
length: 15
size: -

CDR3: CASSVRTGANDEQFF
DNA: TGTGCCAGCAGCGTGCGGACAGGGGCTAATGATGAGCAGTTCTTC
D: TRBD1
V: TRBV9
J: TRBJ2-1
length: 15
size: -

CDR3: CASSDQGGGANVLTF
DNA: TGTGCCAGCAGTGACCAGGGAGGTGGGGCCAACGTCCTGACTTTC
D: -
V: TRBV6-1
J: TRBJ2-6
length: 15
size: -

CDR3: CASSLGAGGLHETQYF
DNA: TGCGCCAGCAGCTTGGGAGCGGGAGGGCTCCATGAGACCCAGTACTTC
D: TRBD2
V: TRBV5-1
J: TRBJ2-5
length: 16
size: -

CDR3: CASSLALAGEYNEQFF
DNA: TGTGCCAGCAGTTTAGCCCTAGCGGGGGAATACAATGAGCAGTTCTTC
D: TRBD2
V: TRBV27
J: TRBJ2-1
length: 16
size: -

CDR3: CASSLAGQPLTPGELFF
DNA: TGTGCCAGCAGCTTGGCAGGACAGCCACTTACCCCCGGGGAGCTGTTTTTT
D: -
V: TRBV5-5
J: TRBJ2-2
length: 17
size: once

CDR3: CASSLNRADGELFF
DNA: TGTGCCAGCAGTCTCAACAGGGCTGACGGGGAGCTGTTTTTT
D: -
V: TRBV27
J: TRBJ2-2
length: 14
size: -

CDR3: CASSRGGEGYTF
DNA: TGTGCCAGCAGCAGAGGGGGGGAGGGCTACACCTTC
D: -
V: TRBV7-9
J: TRBJ1-2
length: 12
size: -

CDR3: CASSPSGTGAHGYTF
DNA: TGTGCCAGCAGTCCATCCGGCACAGGGGCGCACGGCTACACCTTC
D: TRBD1
V: TRBV7-9
J: TRBJ1-2
length: 15
size: -

CDR3: CASSTRGGGETNTEAFF
DNA: TGCGCCAGCAGCACCAGGGGCGGGGGGGAAACGAACACTGAAGCTTTCTTT
D: -
V: TRBV5-1
J: TRBJ1-1
length: 17
size: -

CDR3: CASSFGQPFSYEQYF
DNA: TGTGCCAGCAGCTTCGGACAGCCTTTCTCCTACGAGCAGTACTTC
D: -
V: TRBV7-6
J: TRBJ2-7
length: 15
size: -

CDR3: CASSLQGAWETQYF
DNA: TGTGCCAGCAGTCTCCAGGGGGCCTGGGAGACCCAGTACTTC
D: TRBD1
V: TRBV28
J: TRBJ2-5
length: 14
size: -

CDR3: CASRLTRASGSYEQYF
DNA: TGTGCCAGCAGACTGACCCGGGCTAGCGGCTCCTACGAGCAGTACTTC
D: TRBD2
V: TRBV28
J: TRBJ2-7
length: 16
size: -

CDR3: CASSLGAFTAYSGNTIYF
DNA: TGTGCCAGCAGCTTAGGAGCGTTTACTGCCTACTCTGGAAACACCATATATTTT
D: -
V: TRBV7-6
J: TRBJ1-3
length: 18
size: -

CDR3: CASSQGADGNEKLFF
DNA: TGTGCCTCATCACAGGGGGCTGATGGTAATGAAAAACTGTTTTTT
D: TRBD1
V: TRBV14
J: TRBJ1-4
length: 15
size: -

CDR3: CASSQSLTDTQYF
DNA: TGCGCCAGCAGCCAAAGCCTCACAGATACGCAGTATTTT
D: -
V: TRBV4-1
J: TRBJ2-3
length: 13
size: -

CDR3: CASSSGSGANVLTF
DNA: TGTGCCAGCAGCTCGGGATCTGGGGCCAACGTCCTGACTTTC
D: -
V: TRBV7-9
J: TRBJ2-6
length: 14
size: -

CDR3: CASSQDQGNYGYTF
DNA: TGTGCCAGCAGCCAAGATCAGGGGAACTATGGCTACACCTTC
D: -
V: TRBV4-2
J: TRBJ1-2
length: 14
size: -

CDR3: CASSPASGDYNEQFF
DNA: TGCGCCAGCAGCCCCGCTAGCGGAGACTACAATGAGCAGTTCTTC
D: TRBD2
V: TRBV4-1
J: TRBJ2-1
length: 15
size: -

CDR3: CASSLYAGATGELFF
DNA: TGTGCCAGCAGTCTCTATGCGGGGGCCACCGGGGAGCTGTTTTTT
D: -
V: TRBV28
J: TRBJ2-2
length: 15
size: few

CDR3: CASSPTGESTEAFF
DNA: TGTGCCAGCTCACCTACAGGGGAGAGCACTGAAGCTTTCTTT
D: TRBD1
V: TRBV18
J: TRBJ1-1
length: 14
size: -

CDR3: CAWSVPSGQTPEAFF
DNA: TGTGCCTGGAGTGTTCCTTCGGGACAGACCCCTGAAGCTTTCTTT
D: TRBD1
V: TRBV30
J: TRBJ1-1
length: 15
size: -

CDR3: CASSPDTGGVGQPQHF
DNA: TGTGCCAGTAGTCCCGATACAGGGGGCGTAGGTCAGCCCCAGCATTTT
D: TRBD1
V: TRBV19
J: TRBJ1-5
length: 16
size: once

CDR3: CASSKYRDRDTDTQYF
DNA: TGTGCCAGCAGCAAATACCGGGACAGGGACACAGATACGCAGTATTTT
D: TRBD1
V: TRBV9
J: TRBJ2-3
length: 16
size: -

CDR3: CASSQDGGTGNQPQHF
DNA: TGCGCCAGCAGCCAGGACGGAGGGACAGGCAATCAGCCCCAGCATTTT
D: TRBD1
V: TRBV4-1
J: TRBJ1-5
length: 16
size: -

CDR3: CASSSGGTGFFYEQYF
DNA: TGTGCCAGCTCATCAGGCGGGACAGGCTTTTTCTACGAGCAGTACTTC
D: TRBD1
V: TRBV18
J: TRBJ2-7
length: 16
size: -

CDR3: CASSSLTANQPQHF
DNA: TGTGCCAGCAGTTCCCTAACAGCCAATCAGCCCCAGCATTTT
D: -
V: TRBV27
J: TRBJ1-5
length: 14
size: -